This T cell receptor beta chain was found in a study of PD-1 blockade in classical Hodgkin lymphoma. General study points: Only CD4+ TCR diversity, not CD8+, had risen significantly by C4D1. Relapsed/refractory patients reportedly had lower baseline diversity than newly diagnosed patients.

Trimming removed 1 base from V and 3 bases from J, with 7 bases in between. CDR3 size: 13 residues. Per germline, CDR1 LNHDA and CDR2 SQIVND (reference sequence). Following autologous stem cell transplantation, relapse occurred in every patient, and exposure to brentuximab vedotin varied. Magnetic depletion of non-target cells from thawed PBMCs yielded purified CD8+ T cells. A remark on this clone: The antigen remains undetermined.

Sequencing was performed with immunoSEQ multiplex PCR; in TCRdb, only in-frame clones are kept and a portion is missing. Of about 3,000 clones in the sample, around 70% were seen once. The sequenced sample was CD8+ T cells from blood, obtained at baseline. This TCR derives from a human donor with classical Hodgkin lymphoma. The gene calls are TRBV19 and TRBJ2-7; no clear D. The CDR3 here is CASSIGRLYEQYF. CDR3 in DNA: TGTGCCAGTAGTATAGGTCGGCTCTACGAGCAGTACTTC.